This entry is about one T cell receptor (beta chain). V lost 4 bases, J lost 11 bases, and 5 bases stayed unmatched. The CDR3 contains 12 residues. Germline-derived CDR1 and CDR2 are MGHRA and YSYEKL. These data belong to a study of a mutant IDH1 vaccine in newly diagnosed glioma. Assay: immunoSEQ multiplex PCR; the TCRdb copy retains only in-frame clones and omits some. The sample has tens of thousands of clones; roughly 87% are singletons. As for time point: baseline, week 1 (first vaccination visit). Specified treatment: pre-vaccination baseline after standard-of-care therapy. This specimen consisted of PBMCs, obtained from a glioma patient treated with radiotherapy, temozolomide or both. This clonotype originated in a man between 25 and 39 years old with glioma. The chain carries TRBV4-1 and TRBJ1-1, with 9 positions matching TRBD1. The CDR3: CASSRPGQGAFF. CDR3 coding DNA: TGCGCCAGCAGCCGGCCGGGACAGGGTGCTTTCTTT.